These T cell receptor beta chains were read from a single sample in a study of regulatory T cells in long-lasting Graves disease. TCRdb processed the multiplex PCR reads anew with MiXCR; each CDR3 protein has one entry. The data hold roughly 610,000 distinct CDR3 sequences, with roughly 15% observed a single time. The same sample was also studied in work on T cells in Graves' hyperthyroidism and ophthalmopathy.

The sample in question was peripheral blood mononuclear cells (PBMCs), obtained at new diagnosis, from a patient treated with antithyroid drugs. The receptors were gathered from a woman aged 25 to 39 with Graves disease. Each CDR3 is given with its conserved first and last residue. D genes are given only for firm matches. The size entry is marked missing in some rows and otherwise reads once, few, many or a size class.

J,size,D,V,CDR3,DNA
TRBJ2-2,many,-,TRBV2,CASSFTGSGELFF,TGTGCCAGCAGTTTCACAGGGTCCGGGGAGCTGTTTTTT
TRBJ1-1,few,-,TRBV18,CASSSARRGGNTEAFF,TGTGCCAGCTCATCCGCAAGACGAGGAGGGAACACTGAAGCTTTCTTT
TRBJ2-7,many,TRBD1,TRBV2,CATDKGQGGYEQYF,TGTGCCACGGATAAGGGACAGGGGGGCTACGAGCAGTACTTC
TRBJ2-1,few,-,TRBV9,CASSMLAGSYNEQFF,TGTGCCAGCAGCATGCTAGCTGGCTCCTACAATGAGCAGTTCTTC
TRBJ2-6,-,-,TRBV5-1,CASSPGDSGANVLTF,TGCGCCAGCAGCCCCGGGGACTCTGGGGCCAACGTCCTGACTTTC
TRBJ1-2,-,-,TRBV11-3,CASSLARSGLSYGYTF,TGTGCCAGCAGCCTAGCCCGGTCTGGACTGAGCTATGGCTACACCTTC
TRBJ1-1,few,-,TRBV6-2/TRBV6-3,CASLENTEAFF,TGTGCCAGCCTGGAGAACACTGAAGCTTTCTTT
TRBJ1-1,many,-,TRBV10-3,CAISVGRLSDTEAFF,TGTGCCATCTCCGTAGGGAGGTTGTCGGACACTGAAGCTTTCTTT
TRBJ2-3,many,-,TRBV3-1,CASSLQGGTDTQYF,TGTGCCAGCAGTCTACAGGGTGGAACAGATACGCAGTATTTT
TRBJ2-7,few,-,TRBV20-1,CSARAPLGRSLYEQYF,TGCAGTGCTAGAGCTCCACTAGGGCGATCGTTGTACGAGCAGTACTTC
TRBJ1-1,few,TRBD1,TRBV3-1,CASSQDWDRETEAFF,TGTGCCAGCAGCCAAGATTGGGACAGGGAGACTGAAGCTTTCTTT
TRBJ2-1,-,TRBD2,TRBV7-9,CASSRTGLAGAMRHEQFF,TGTGCCAGCAGCCGAACGGGACTAGCGGGGGCGATGCGGCATGAGCAGTTCTTC
TRBJ2-1,many,TRBD2,TRBV7-2,CASSLAASGGGLREQFF,TGTGCCAGCAGCTTAGCTGCCAGCGGGGGCGGATTGAGAGAGCAGTTCTTC